This is a list of T cell receptor beta chains from one sample in a study of blood T cell repertoires in COVID-19. Profiled with immunoSEQ multiplex PCR; TCRdb holds only in-frame clones, not every one. The profile covers approximately 220,000 clones, with roughly four fifths appearing a single time and less than 2.5% taken by the ten largest. The source material was peripheral blood. Source of these receptors: a woman in her sixties or seventies with acute or convalescent COVID-19. CDR3s include the opening cysteine and the closing phenylalanine or tryptophan. Fields, in order: D gene, V gene, J gene, clone size, CDR3 protein, CDR3 DNA. The D gene is left open where the match is weak. Size is omitted from some rows. Given values are once, few, many or a class for expanded clones.

D: -; V: TRBV2; J: TRBJ1-6; size: -; CDR3: CASKTIRESPLHF; DNA: TGTGCCAGCAAAACAATCAGGGAATCACCCCTCCACTTT
D: TRBD1; V: TRBV5-4; J: TRBJ2-1; size: -; CDR3: CASSLAGTGLSEQFF; DNA: TGTGCCAGCAGCTTGGCTGGGACAGGTTTATCTGAGCAGTTCTTC
D: -; V: TRBV27; J: TRBJ1-2; size: -; CDR3: CASSRDGNNYGYTF; DNA: TGTGCCAGCAGTCGTGACGGGAACAACTATGGCTACACCTTC
D: -; V: TRBV10-3; J: TRBJ2-7; size: -; CDR3: CAASPTPTEQYF; DNA: TGTGCCGCAAGCCCTACTCCTACTGAGCAGTACTTC
D: -; V: TRBV11-2; J: TRBJ1-6; size: -; CDR3: CASSLRGGGISYNSPLHF; DNA: TGTGCCAGCAGCTTAAGGGGGGGCGGTATCTCCTATAATTCACCCCTCCACTTT
D: -; V: TRBV7-9; J: TRBJ1-2; size: -; CDR3: CASSSGLGGFVRGHTF; DNA: TGTGCCAGTAGCTCCGGGTTGGGGGGTTTTGTAAGAGGCCACACCTTC
D: -; V: TRBV7-2; J: TRBJ1-6; size: -; CDR3: CASSLESSSYNSPLHF; DNA: TGTGCCAGCAGCTTAGAATCGAGCTCCTATAATTCACCCCTCCACTTT
D: -; V: TRBV3-1/TRBV3-2; J: TRBJ1-1; size: -; CDR3: CASSQGRNTEAFF; DNA: TGTGCCAGCAGCCAGGGGCGGAACACTGAAGCTTTCTTT
D: -; V: TRBV28; J: TRBJ1-2; size: once; CDR3: CASSTTKGYTF; DNA: TGTGCCAGCAGCACGACTAAGGGCTACACCTTC
D: -; V: TRBV3-1/TRBV3-2; J: TRBJ1-6; size: -; CDR3: CASSPDTNSPLHF; DNA: TGTGCCAGCAGCCCTGACACGAATTCACCCCTCCACTTT
D: TRBD2; V: TRBV7-9; J: TRBJ2-3; size: -; CDR3: CASSLVGLATDTQYF; DNA: TGTGCCAGCAGCTTAGTAGGACTAGCGACAGATACGCAGTATTTT
D: TRBD1; V: TRBV18; J: TRBJ1-1; size: -; CDR3: CASSPPMTGVNTEAFF; DNA: TGTGCCAGCTCACCACCAATGACAGGGGTGAACACTGAAGCTTTCTTT
D: -; V: TRBV5-1; J: TRBJ1-2; size: -; CDR3: CASSLTGSYGYTF; DNA: TGCGCCAGCAGCTTGACGGGGAGCTATGGCTACACCTTC
D: -; V: TRBV7-2; J: TRBJ2-1; size: -; CDR3: CASSTVVEQFF; DNA: TGTGCCAGCAGCACAGTAGTTGAGCAGTTCTTC
D: -; V: TRBV6-6; J: TRBJ2-5; size: -; CDR3: CASSGTPRGETQYF; DNA: TGTGCCAGCAGCGGGACTCCCAGGGGGGAGACCCAGTACTTC
D: TRBD2; V: TRBV4-2; J: TRBJ2-3; size: -; CDR3: CASSQVTSGGRGGAQYF; DNA: TGTGCCAGCAGCCAGGTGACTAGCGGGGGAAGGGGGGGCGCGCAGTATTTT
D: TRBD2; V: TRBV5-1; J: TRBJ2-3; size: -; CDR3: CASSDGTSGSTDTQYF; DNA: TGCGCCAGCAGCGACGGGACTAGCGGTAGCACAGATACGCAGTATTTT
D: TRBD1; V: TRBV6-6; J: TRBJ1-5; size: -; CDR3: CASRSGGDGAPQHF; DNA: TGTGCCAGCAGGTCAGGGGGCGACGGGGCGCCCCAGCATTTT
D: -; V: TRBV5-1; J: TRBJ1-2; size: -; CDR3: CASSLEGRNYGYTF; DNA: TGCGCCAGCAGCTTGGAGGGGCGGAACTATGGCTACACCTTC
D: -; V: TRBV21-1; J: TRBJ2-3; size: -; CDR3: CASSKFNRGADTQYF; DNA: TGTGCCAGCAGCAAATTTAACAGGGGAGCAGATACGCAGTATTTT
D: TRBD1; V: TRBV3-1/TRBV3-2; J: TRBJ2-5; size: -; CDR3: CASSQSPLTGEETQYF; DNA: TGTGCCAGCAGCCAATCACCCCTTACAGGGGAAGAGACCCAGTACTTC
D: -; V: TRBV30; J: TRBJ1-1; size: -; CDR3: CAWSAGTITAPFF; DNA: TGTGCCTGGAGTGCCGGCACTATTACGGCACCTTTCTTT
D: TRBD2; V: TRBV7-7; J: TRBJ2-1; size: -; CDR3: CASSSGGAAYNEQFF; DNA: TGTGCTAGCAGCTCCGGGGGGGCAGCATACAATGAGCAGTTCTTC
D: -; V: TRBV12-3/TRBV12-4; J: TRBJ2-7; size: -; CDR3: CASSPRPYEQYF; DNA: TGTGCCAGCAGCCCCAGGCCATACGAGCAGTACTTC
D: -; V: TRBV3-1/TRBV3-2; J: TRBJ2-5; size: -; CDR3: CASSRRYQETQYF; DNA: TGTGCCAGCAGCCGGAGGTACCAAGAGACCCAGTACTTC
D: -; V: TRBV12-3/TRBV12-4; J: TRBJ1-2; size: -; CDR3: CASSGQGGYGYTF; DNA: TGTGCCAGCAGTGGCCAGGGAGGGTATGGCTACACCTTC
D: -; V: TRBV6-6; J: TRBJ1-5; size: -; CDR3: CASRLDRNQPQHF; DNA: TGTGCCAGCAGGCTAGACAGGAATCAGCCCCAGCATTTT
D: TRBD2; V: TRBV12-3/TRBV12-4; J: TRBJ2-7; size: -; CDR3: CASASGGAYEQYF; DNA: TGTGCCAGTGCAAGCGGGGGGGCCTACGAGCAGTACTTC
D: TRBD2; V: TRBV14; J: TRBJ2-2; size: -; CDR3: CASSQELAGPGELFF; DNA: TGTGCCAGCAGCCAAGAACTAGCGGGACCCGGGGAGCTGTTTTTT
D: TRBD1; V: TRBV5-1; J: TRBJ1-1; size: -; CDR3: CASSHIQGVNTEAFF; DNA: TGCGCCAGCAGCCACATACAGGGGGTGAACACTGAAGCTTTCTTT
D: -; V: TRBV7-3; J: TRBJ2-3; size: -; CDR3: CASSPGHNTDTQYF; DNA: TGTGCCAGCAGCCCTGGACACAACACAGATACGCAGTATTTT
D: TRBD1; V: TRBV14; J: TRBJ1-6; size: -; CDR3: CASSPGTAYNSPLHF; DNA: TGTGCCAGCAGCCCGGGGACAGCCTATAATTCACCCCTCCACTTT
D: TRBD1; V: TRBV4-2; J: TRBJ1-5; size: -; CDR3: CASSQADRGLQPQHF; DNA: TGTGCCAGCAGCCAGGCCGACAGGGGGCTTCAGCCCCAGCATTTT
D: -; V: TRBV4-3; J: TRBJ1-4; size: -; CDR3: CASSQEGGEKLFF; DNA: TGCGCCAGCAGCCAAGAGGGGGGGGAAAAACTGTTTTTT
D: -; V: TRBV6-5; J: TRBJ2-5; size: -; CDR3: CASRADAQETQYF; DNA: TGTGCCAGCAGAGCCGATGCCCAAGAGACCCAGTACTTC
D: -; V: TRBV20-1; J: TRBJ1-1; size: -; CDR3: CSASPLGEVF; DNA: TGCAGTGCTAGCCCCCTCGGGGAGGTTTTT
D: -; V: TRBV11-2; J: TRBJ2-7; size: -; CDR3: CASSTTDTFYEQYF; DNA: TGTGCCAGCAGCACCACGGACACGTTCTACGAGCAGTACTTC
D: TRBD2; V: TRBV6-2/TRBV6-3; J: TRBJ2-7; size: -; CDR3: CASSYASGGPSYEQYF; DNA: TGTGCCAGCAGTTACGCCAGCGGGGGTCCTTCCTACGAGCAGTACTTC
D: -; V: TRBV28; J: TRBJ1-2; size: -; CDR3: CASSPQSGDNYGYTF; DNA: TGTGCCAGCAGTCCACAAAGCGGGGACAACTATGGCTACACCTTC
D: -; V: TRBV29-1; J: TRBJ1-1; size: few; CDR3: CSVNSATGMNTEAFF; DNA: TGCAGCGTTAATTCTGCCACAGGCATGAACACTGAAGCTTTCTTT
D: TRBD1; V: TRBV6-5; J: TRBJ1-1; size: -; CDR3: CASSYSGDRDTEAFF; DNA: TGTGCCAGCAGTTACTCGGGGGACAGGGACACTGAAGCTTTCTTT
D: -; V: TRBV30; J: TRBJ1-2; size: -; CDR3: CAWSEQSGAYGYTF; DNA: TGTGCCTGGAGTGAGCAGTCTGGGGCCTATGGCTACACCTTC
D: -; V: TRBV20-1; J: TRBJ1-4; size: -; CDR3: CSATWGGELFF; DNA: TGCAGTGCTACCTGGGGGGGAGAACTGTTTTTT
D: -; V: TRBV7-2; J: TRBJ2-1; size: -; CDR3: CASSLKTGAYNEQFF; DNA: TGTGCCAGCAGCTTGAAGACGGGGGCCTACAATGAGCAGTTCTTC
D: -; V: TRBV3-1/TRBV3-2; J: TRBJ2-7; size: -; CDR3: CASSPLAGYEQYF; DNA: TGTGCCAGCAGCCCTTTAGCCGGATACGAGCAGTACTTC
D: TRBD2; V: TRBV5-1; J: TRBJ2-2; size: -; CDR3: CASRSGSGDTGELFF; DNA: TGCGCCAGCAGGTCGGGTAGCGGGGACACCGGGGAGCTGTTTTTT
D: TRBD2; V: TRBV7-2; J: TRBJ2-7; size: -; CDR3: CASSLSSGANSYEQYF; DNA: TGTGCCAGCAGCTTATCTAGCGGGGCTAACTCCTACGAGCAGTACTTC
D: -; V: TRBV20-1; J: TRBJ2-5; size: once; CDR3: CSAGIETQYF; DNA: TGCAGTGCTGGCATAGAGACCCAGTACTTC
D: TRBD1; V: TRBV24-1; J: TRBJ2-7; size: -; CDR3: CATSDQDRGEQYF; DNA: TGTGCCACCAGTGACCAAGACAGGGGCGAGCAGTACTTC
D: -; V: TRBV19; J: TRBJ1-5; size: -; CDR3: CASSIPIKLLSNQPQHF; DNA: TGTGCCAGTAGTATTCCAATCAAACTTCTTAGCAATCAGCCCCAGCATTTT
D: -; V: TRBV2; J: TRBJ1-1; size: few; CDR3: CASSVAYTEAFF; DNA: TGTGCCAGCAGCGTGGCCTACACTGAAGCTTTCTTT
D: -; V: TRBV5-1; J: TRBJ2-3; size: once; CDR3: CASSLVSGSDTQYF; DNA: TGCGCCAGCAGCTTGGTTTCGGGGTCAGATACGCAGTATTTT
D: -; V: TRBV5-1; J: TRBJ1-2; size: -; CDR3: CASSLEGIYGYTF; DNA: TGCGCCAGCAGCTTGGAGGGGATCTATGGCTACACCTTC
D: -; V: TRBV19; J: TRBJ2-7; size: -; CDR3: CASSIGGRSYEQYF; DNA: TGTGCCAGTAGTATCGGAGGACGGAGCTACGAGCAGTACTTC